One and the same sample provided the 23 T cell receptor beta chains below, sequenced in a study of beta chain features in type 1 diabetes. General study points: All four CD4+ subsets from Type 1 diabetes patients carried moderately but significantly shorter TCRB CDR3s.

The authors reverse transcribed all of the isolated RNA, so sequencing captured expressed TCRB transcripts. Method: immunoSEQ multiplex PCR; TCRdb's copy keeps in-frame clones and lacks some. The sample carries some 330,000 clones, over 9.5% recorded once. These receptors have no identified antigens. Sequencing input: naive CD4+ T cells from blood. The receptors shown here come from a woman younger than 30 with type 1 diabetes.

The rearrangement links TRBV2 to TRBJ1-5, with TRBD1 identical over 7 bases. The CDR3 sequence is 13 residues long. V trimming: 8 bases; J trimming: 3 bases; junction bases outside the gene matches: 4. The V gene's germline CDR1 is SNHLY and CDR2 FYNNEI. The DNA of the CDR3 is TGTGCCAGCGGGACAGAAATCAATCAGCCCCAGCATTTT. Translating gives CASGTEINQPQHF.

This clone was observed a few times. The chain uses TRBV25-1 and TRBJ1-2; TRBD1 agrees at 12 bases. This CDR3 spans 15 amino acids. The germline CDR1 and CDR2 sequences are MGHDK and SYGVNS. V gave up 6 bases and J gave up 8 bases; unmatched junction bases: 10. CDR3 sequence reads: CASRPGTGGAAGYTF. CDR3 nucleotide sequence: TGTGCCAGCAGGCCCGGGACAGGGGGCGCGGCGGGCTACACCTTC.

The rearrangement uses TRBV15 and TRBJ2-3; the D gene is possibly TRBD2 (5 bases). Trimming took 0 bases from V and 0 from J, leaving 10 bases between them. Looked up from germline, CDR1 is LNHNV and CDR2 is YYDKDF (reference sequence). The CDR3 length is 16 residues. The CDR3 sequence: CATSRDGGSSTDTQYF. The DNA of the CDR3 is TGTGCCACCAGCAGAGATGGAGGCAGCAGCACAGATACGCAGTATTTT.

The chain joins TRBV9 to TRBJ2-3; 12 nucleotides line up with TRBD2. Trimming took 3 bases from V and 2 from J; bases not matched to a gene: 4. Germline assignment: CDR1 SGDLS and CDR2 YYNGEE. The length of the CDR3 is 16 residues. CDR3 bases: TGTGCCAGCAGCGGGGGGACTAGCGGGTACACAGATACGCAGTATTTT. Translating gives CASSGGTSGYTDTQYF.

This chain links TRBV4-2 with TRBJ1-5; no clear D. This CDR3 spans 15 amino acids. V lost 0 bases to trimming and J lost 2 bases, with 8 bases between them. Germline V gives CDR1 LGHNA, CDR2 YNFKEQ. The CDR3 is CASSQDLLGNQPQHF. In DNA form, the CDR3 reads TGTGCCAGCAGCCAAGATCTTCTTGGCAATCAGCCCCAGCATTTT.

The chain has TRBV9 and TRBJ2-7; TRBD2 agrees at 9 bases. Germline CDR1 SGDLS, CDR2 YYNGEE. This CDR3 comprises 15 residues. The V and J ends lost 0 bases and 5 bases, in that order; junction bases with no gene match: 6. Here the CDR3 reads CASSVVGGRANEQYF. The CDR3 coding sequence is TGTGCCAGCAGCGTAGTCGGCGGGAGGGCCAACGAGCAGTACTTC.

This clone was counted a few times. The CDR3 here is CASSLASSYNEQFF. CDR3 sequence (DNA): TGTGCCAGCAGTTTGGCTAGCTCCTACAATGAGCAGTTCTTC. The chain employs TRBV28 and TRBJ2-1; D gene unclear. The CDR3 covers 14 residues. Trimming took off 3 bases at V and 0 bases at J, with 6 bases between the two ends. In germline, CDR1 is MDHEN, CDR2 SYDVKM.

The rearrangement links TRBV7-9 to TRBJ2-7, with D possibly TRBD2 on 6 matching bases. The germline V and J ends were trimmed by 5 bases and 3 bases, with 20 bases remaining between them. The CDR3 contains 16 residues. Germline-derived CDR1 and CDR2 are SEHNR and FQNEAQ (reference sequence). The CDR3, as DNA: TGTGCCAGCAGCCCGATCGGGGGTTTTCCCCTCTACGAGCAGTACTTC. Translated: CASSPIGGFPLYEQYF.

The genes are TRBV6-6 and TRBJ2-5, with 10 bases that match TRBD2. The CDR3 contains 15 residues. Germline CDR1 MNHNY, CDR2 SVGAGI (reference sequence). Unmatched junction bases numbered 7, after V lost 5 bases and J lost 4 bases. Here the CDR3 reads CASSHRTSGRETQYF. The CDR3 DNA reads TGTGCCAGCAGTCATCGGACTAGCGGAAGAGAGACCCAGTACTTC.

The V call is TRBV18, the J call TRBJ1-2, with TRBD1 identical over 7 bases. Trimming removed 5 bases from V and 3 bases from J; junction bases left unmatched: 3. Germline CDR1 KGHSH, CDR2 LQKENI. CDR3 length: 13 amino acids. CDR3 sequence reads: CASSTGEDYGYTF. In nucleotides, the CDR3 is TGTGCCAGCTCAACAGGGGAAGACTATGGCTACACCTTC. Together with reference TRBV18 and TRBJ1-2, the CDR3 gives the full variable domain: NAGVMQNPRHLVRRRGQEARLRCSPMKGHSHVYWYRQLPEEGLKFMVYLQKENIIDESGMPKERFSAEFPKEGPSILRIQQVVRGDSAAYFCASSTGEDYGYTFGSGTRLTVV.

This chain links TRBV11-3 with TRBJ2-1; 8 bases align to TRBD2. V lost 3 bases to trimming and J lost 7 bases; unmatched junction nucleotides: 11. The CDR3 is made up of 16 amino acids. CDR1 and CDR2 from the germline V gene are SGHNT and YENEEA. Here the CDR3 reads CASSLGTAGGHNEQFF. The CDR3 DNA reads TGTGCCAGCAGCTTGGGTACGGCGGGAGGCCATAATGAGCAGTTCTTC.

The rearrangement uses TRBV9 and TRBJ2-1; TRBD2 matches 13 bases. The CDR3 has 17 amino acids. Per the germline V gene, CDR1 is SGDLS and CDR2 is YYNGEE. The ends lost 3 bases at V and 4 bases at J; junction bases unmatched: 7. CDR3 sequence (DNA): TGTGCCAGCAGCGCAGGGACTAGCGGGATCCCATACAATGAGCAGTTCTTC. Amino acid sequence: CASSAGTSGIPYNEQFF.

J is TRBJ1-3 and V is TRBV18; D is undetermined. The CDR3 sequence is 14 residues long. The V end was cut by 0 bases, the J end by 4 bases, with 7 bases between. Germline CDR1 KGHSH, CDR2 LQKENI. CDR3 loop: CASSPPYSGNTIYF. The CDR3 bases are TGTGCCAGCTCACCACCGTACAGCGGAAACACCATATATTTT.

The rearrangement links TRBV23-1 to TRBJ1-1; 11 bases are a match to TRBD1. TRBV23-1 is classed as an ORF, of uncertain function. V lost 1 base, J lost 8 bases, and 9 bases stayed unmatched. The CDR3 runs to 16 residues. The CDR3 DNA reads as TGCGCCAGCAGTCAATTGGGGACAGGGGGTGAGATAGAAGCTTTCTTT. This sequence encodes CASSQLGTGGEIEAFF.

There are a few counts of this clone. This chain links TRBV15 with TRBJ1-1; the D gene is possibly TRBD1 (6 bases). Germline values: CDR1 LNHNV, CDR2 YYDKDF (reference sequence). Between the trimmed V and J ends, which lost 8 bases and 2 bases, there was a span of 21 bases. CDR3 length: 16 residues. CDR3 bases: TGTGCCACCCAACGGGGGGCAGATCGGAAAAACACTGAAGCTTTCTTT. Protein sequence: CATQRGADRKNTEAFF.

This clone was detected a few times. The chain has TRBV28 and TRBJ2-4; D may be TRBD2 (6 bases). CDR3 size: 14 residues. CDR1 MDHEN and CDR2 SYDVKM come from the germline V gene. V was shortened by 6 bases and J by 3 bases, with 12 bases between the two germline ends. The CDR3 reads CASSPPGGKNIQYF. The CDR3 coding sequence is TGTGCCAGCAGCCCCCCCGGGGGCAAAAACATTCAGTACTTC.

CDR3 sequence: CASGQIDAYGYTF. For the CDR3, the DNA is TGTGCCAGCGGACAGATTGACGCCTATGGCTACACCTTC. This sequence joins TRBV28 and TRBJ1-2, with D tentatively TRBD1 (6 bases). The CDR3 sequence is 13 residues long. The germline V gene has CDR1 MDHEN and CDR2 SYDVKM. Trimming stripped 8 bases from V and 4 bases from J, with 14 bases between.

This clone was found a few times. The J gene is TRBJ2-1, the V gene TRBV29-1; 13 nucleotides agree with TRBD2. Germline V gene data show CDR1 as SQVTM and CDR2 as ANQGSEA. The CDR3 is 15 residues long. The V and J ends lost 4 bases and 3 bases, in that order; junction bases with no gene match: 3. In nucleotides, the CDR3 is TGCAGCGTTGTTCGACTAGCGGGGGGCTACAATGAGCAGTTCTTC. Residues: CSVVRLAGGYNEQFF.

This clone has just a few counts. The chain links TRBV30 to TRBJ2-1, with TRBD2 identical over 9 bases. The CDR3 sequence is 17 residues long. Trimming removed 0 bases from V and 4 bases from J; junction bases left unmatched: 10. Germline V gives CDR1 GTSNPN, CDR2 SVGIG (reference sequence). The CDR3 DNA follows: TGTGCCTGGAGTGTGGGGGCGGGAGGGTCCACGTACAATGAGCAGTTCTTC. Its protein is CAWSVGAGGSTYNEQFF.

The sample holds one count of this clone. This chain connects TRBV5-1 to TRBJ1-4; the match to TRBD1 covers 9 bases. Germline trimming cut 2 bases from V and 8 bases from J; bases unmatched to any gene: 4. This CDR3 has 14 residues. The V gene's germline CDR1 is SGHRS and CDR2 YFSETQ. The CDR3 DNA reads as TGCGCCAGCAGCTTCGGGACAGGGAACGAAAAACTGTTTTTT. Translating it yields CASSFGTGNEKLFF.

The sample holds a few counts of this clone. The gene calls are TRBV5-1 and TRBJ2-5, with 7 bases matching TRBD2. The germline V gene encodes CDR1 SGHRS and CDR2 YFSETQ. This CDR3 contains 16 residues. J was trimmed by 1 base and V by 4 bases; bases with no gene match: 10. CDR3 region: CASSLGAGPAQETQYF. The CDR3 bases are TGCGCCAGCAGCCTGGGAGCGGGACCAGCCCAAGAGACCCAGTACTTC.

This clone was seen only a few times. The chain couples TRBV5-1 to TRBJ2-1; D might be TRBD2 (6 bases). The germline CDR1 and CDR2 sequences are SGHRS and YFSETQ. This CDR3 region has 15 residues. V was clipped by 0 bases and J by 1 base, with 8 bases between them. In DNA form, the CDR3 reads TGCGCCAGCAGCTTGGCAGGGAGGTCCTACAATGAGCAGTTCTTC. The encoded protein is CASSLAGRSYNEQFF.

This sequence joins TRBV7-2 and TRBJ2-1, with 11 positions matching TRBD2. The length of the CDR3 is 16 residues. Looked up from germline, CDR1 is SGHTA and CDR2 is FQGNSA. V gave up 5 bases and J gave up 1 base; unmatched junction bases: 4. CDR3 sequence reads: CASSQGLAVSYNEQFF. CDR3 in DNA: TGTGCCAGCAGCCAGGGACTAGCGGTGTCCTACAATGAGCAGTTCTTC.